This TCR beta chain was profiled in a study of regulatory T cells in long-lasting Graves disease. Germline assignment: CDR1 DFQATT and CDR2 SNEGSKA (reference sequence). The CDR3 consists of 12 residues. Regarding time point: persistent/refractory GD, antithyroid drugs over 5 years with positive TRAb. With RNA extracted from PBMCs as input, the TCR library was made. Patients with Graves' disease were diagnosed by American Thyroid Association guidelines. This clonotype was seen a few times. Researchers made TCR beta libraries by using iRepertoire HTBI primers and running Arm-PCR on CDR3 regions. TCRdb itself ran the multiplex PCR reads through MiXCR, one entry per CDR3 protein. In the table there are about 400,000 distinct CDR3 sequences, roughly 20% of which are singletons.

This chain links TRBV20-1 with TRBJ2-5; no firm D call. Sequenced here: peripheral blood mononuclear cells (PBMCs), sampled when the disease was refractory, from a patient treated with antithyroid drugs. The TCR was taken from a female donor with Graves disease. CDR3 sequence: CGIPVYTETQYF. DNA of the CDR3: TGCGGCATCCCGGTGTACACGGAGACCCAGTACTTC.